This T cell receptor (beta chain) was documented in a study of T cell responses to AZD1222 COVID-19 vaccine. Method: immunoSEQ multiplex PCR; TCRdb's copy keeps in-frame clones and lacks some. The sample consists of tens of thousands of clones, roughly nine tenths of them appearing once. V shed 2 bases and J shed 0 bases, with 8 bases lying between them. CDR3 size: 15 residues. The V gene's germline CDR1 is KGHSH and CDR2 LQKENI. The source of this sequence is an adult who received the AZD1222 COVID-19 vaccine. Specimen: peripheral blood, collected 28 days after the second AZD1222 dose. The chain combines TRBV18 with TRBJ1-3; D unresolved. As DNA, the CDR3 is TGTGCCAGCTCACCATCTCTGGTCTCTGGAAACACCATATATTTT. Amino acids: CASSPSLVSGNTIYF.